Listed below are T cell receptor beta chains from one sample, sequenced in a study of regulatory T cells in long-lasting Graves disease. TCRdb processed the multiplex PCR reads anew with MiXCR; each CDR3 protein has one entry. This table has 530,000 or so distinct CDR3 sequences, about 16% appearing once. The data were also submitted as part of a second study, on T cells in Graves' hyperthyroidism and ophthalmopathy.

The starting material was peripheral blood mononuclear cells (PBMCs), obtained at new diagnosis, from a patient treated with antithyroid drugs. Every receptor here comes from a man younger than 35 with Graves disease. Both conserved end residues are part of each CDR3. The D gene is left open where the match is weak. Part of the rows lack a size; the others show once, few, many or a class for expanded clones.

cdr3_aa	cdr3_nt	clone_size	j_call	v_call	d_call
CASSSSYGPYEQYF	TGCGCCAGCAGCTCCTCATATGGACCCTACGAGCAGTACTTC	few	TRBJ2-7	TRBV5-1	-
CASSLFSLGRTGSTDTQYF	TGTGCCAGCAGTTTATTTTCTCTGGGGAGGACAGGCAGCACAGATACGCAGTATTTT	many	TRBJ2-3	TRBV12-3/TRBV12-4	-
CASSQEGSGRGEQYF	TGTGCCAGCAGCCAAGAGGGCAGCGGGAGGGGCGAGCAGTACTTC	-	TRBJ2-7	TRBV4-2	TRBD2
CASSLDGSSGNTIYF	TGCGCCAGCAGCTTGGACGGTAGCTCTGGAAACACCATATATTTT	many	TRBJ1-3	TRBV5-1	-
CASSPVERGHEQYF	TGTGCCAGCAGCCCCGTCGAGAGGGGCCACGAGCAGTACTTC	few	TRBJ2-7	TRBV7-9	-
CALTGPKNIQYF	TGTGCTCTTACAGGGCCCAAAAACATTCAGTACTTC	-	TRBJ2-4	TRBV19	-
CASSYYGAGVRNEQFF	TGTGCCAGCAGTTACTATGGAGCGGGAGTAAGGAATGAGCAGTTCTTC	few	TRBJ2-1	TRBV6-2/TRBV6-3	TRBD2
CASSPGQGAVQYF	TGTGCCAGCAGCCCGGGACAGGGGGCCGTGCAGTACTTC	few	TRBJ2-7	TRBV28	TRBD1
CASSQSPVGEQFF	TGTGCCAGCAGCCAATCGCCCGTAGGTGAGCAGTTCTTC	few	TRBJ2-1	TRBV7-3	-
CASSGSGTAMNTEAFF	TGTGCCAGCAGCGGATCCGGGACAGCCATGAACACTGAAGCTTTCTTT	many	TRBJ1-1	TRBV2	TRBD1
CASSSLSNTQYF	TGTGCCAGCAGCTCACTTTCAAATACGCAGTATTTT	many	TRBJ2-3	TRBV11-2	-
CASSPGWRASYEQYF	TGTGCCAGCAGCCCCGGTTGGAGGGCTTCCTACGAGCAGTACTTC	-	TRBJ2-7	TRBV14	-
CASSEGTAASTDTQYF	TGTGCCAGCAGTGAAGGGACTGCAGCTAGCACAGATACGCAGTATTTT	many	TRBJ2-3	TRBV27	-
CASTRTTSGRAGEQFF	TGTGCCAGCACCCGAACTACTAGCGGGAGGGCAGGTGAGCAGTTCTTC	many	TRBJ2-1	TRBV3-1	TRBD2
CASSFRMGETQYF	TGTGCCAGCAGCTTTAGGATGGGAGAGACCCAGTACTTC	-	TRBJ2-5	TRBV5-4	-
CASSSLGGNPNEKLFF	TGTGCCAGCAGCTCCCTTGGGGGGAATCCTAATGAAAAACTGTTTTTT	-	TRBJ1-4	TRBV13	-
CASSRGIQNEQFF	TGTGCCAGCAGCCGCGGGATCCAGAATGAGCAGTTCTTC	many	TRBJ2-1	TRBV7-9	-
CASSQGTASNQPQHF	TGTGCCAGCAGCCAAGGGACAGCTAGCAATCAGCCCCAGCATTTT	few	TRBJ1-5	TRBV3-1	-
CASSYGTGLNQPQHF	TGTGCCAGCAGCTACGGGACAGGGCTCAATCAGCCCCAGCATTTT	few	TRBJ1-5	TRBV5-6	TRBD1
CASSLQNYEQYF	TGTGCCAGCAGTCTACAGAACTACGAGCAGTACTTC	many	TRBJ2-7	TRBV28	-
CASSQLGEGQKTQYF	TGCGCCAGCAGCCAGCTGGGGGAGGGCCAGAAGACCCAGTACTTC	few	TRBJ2-5	TRBV5-1	TRBD2
CASSLGRMANTGELFF	TGTGCCAGCAGCTTGGGGCGAATGGCGAACACCGGGGAGCTGTTTTTT	-	TRBJ2-2	TRBV5-4	-
CASSPRTSGRDTQYF	TGTGCCAGCAGCCCCAGGACTAGCGGGAGGGATACGCAGTATTTT	-	TRBJ2-3	TRBV27	TRBD2
CASSLGVRGGNAEAFF	TGTGCCAGCAGCTTAGGCGTCAGGGGGGGTAACGCTGAAGCTTTCTTT	many	TRBJ1-1	TRBV13	TRBD1
CASSPQSPSGGYEQYF	TGTGCCAGCAGCCCGCAGTCCCCTAGCGGGGGCTACGAGCAGTACTTC	many	TRBJ2-7	TRBV7-9	TRBD2
CATSRGTGIDTQYF	TGTGCCACCAGTCGGGGGACAGGGATAGATACGCAGTATTTT	-	TRBJ2-3	TRBV15	TRBD1
CATSDWTGSARYF	TGTGCCACCAGTGATTGGACAGGTTCGGCCCGGTACTTC	-	TRBJ2-5	TRBV24-1	TRBD1
CSAGDAGGVDYGYTF	TGCAGTGCTGGAGATGCCGGCGGGGTTGACTATGGCTACACCTTC	-	TRBJ1-2	TRBV20-1	-
CASNVRWEYQGANTEAFF	TGTGCCAGCAACGTTCGCTGGGAGTACCAGGGGGCAAACACTGAAGCTTTCTTT	few	TRBJ1-1	TRBV6-1	TRBD1
CASCSYNEQFF	TGTGCCTCTTGCTCCTACAATGAGCAGTTCTTC	-	TRBJ2-1	TRBV11-1	-
CASSIELAGVEQFF	TGTGCCAGTAGTATTGAACTAGCGGGAGTTGAGCAGTTCTTC	few	TRBJ2-1	TRBV19	TRBD2
CASTRTSERGNEQFF	TGTGCCAGCACTCGGACTAGCGAGAGGGGCAATGAGCAGTTCTTC	-	TRBJ2-1	TRBV27	TRBD2
CASSSTGASFTF	TGTGCCAGCAGCTCGACAGGGGCGTCCTTCACCTTC	-	TRBJ1-2	TRBV11-2	TRBD1
CASGLWSSNTGELFF	TGTGCTAGTGGTTTGTGGAGTTCGAACACCGGGGAGCTGTTTTTT	few	TRBJ2-2	TRBV12-5	-
CASSIILVGNTEAFF	TGTGCCAGTAGTATTATATTAGTCGGGAACACTGAAGCTTTCTTT	few	TRBJ1-1	TRBV19	-
CAWSSRGVHKNIQYF	TGTGCCTGGAGCTCCCGTGGGGTCCACAAAAACATTCAGTACTTC	-	TRBJ2-4	TRBV30	-
CASSSRGTNSPLHF	TGTGCCAGCAGCTCCCGGGGTACGAATTCACCCCTCCACTTT	-	TRBJ1-6	TRBV11-2	-
CASSQGTSGYEQYF	TGTGCCAGCAGCCAGGGGACTAGCGGGTACGAGCAGTACTTC	many	TRBJ2-7	TRBV3-1	TRBD2
CASRKNSAEAFF	TGTGCCAGCAGAAAAAACAGCGCTGAAGCTTTCTTT	many	TRBJ1-1	TRBV13	-
CASSQLGDYNSPLHF	TGTGCCAGCAGCCAACTCGGGGACTATAATTCACCCCTCCACTTT	-	TRBJ1-6	TRBV14	-
CASSQGGVYEQYF	TGTGCCAGCAGCCAAGGGGGGGTCTACGAGCAGTACTTC	many	TRBJ2-7	TRBV3-1	-
CASSIADRPYYEQYF	TGTGCCAGTAGTATTGCGGACAGGCCATACTACGAGCAGTACTTC	-	TRBJ2-7	TRBV19	TRBD1
CASSTGQRSNQPQHF	TGTGCCAGTAGTACGGGACAAAGGAGCAATCAGCCCCAGCATTTT	-	TRBJ1-5	TRBV19	-
CASSSLRDEQETQYF	TGTGCCAGCAGTTCATTACGGGACGAACAAGAGACCCAGTACTTC	many	TRBJ2-5	TRBV27	-
CSARDPRQGAYEQYF	TGCAGTGCTAGAGATCCAAGACAGGGGGCCTACGAGCAGTACTTC	-	TRBJ2-7	TRBV20-1	TRBD1
CASSSSRDRVDEQYF	TGTGCCAGCAGCTCCAGCCGGGACAGGGTCGACGAGCAGTACTTC	many	TRBJ2-7	TRBV11-2	TRBD1
CASSREVGGSAKNIQYF	TGCGCCAGCAGCCGCGAGGTGGGAGGTAGCGCCAAAAACATTCAGTACTTC	few	TRBJ2-4	TRBV5-1	-
CASSSLGTGTDTQYF	TGTGCCAGTAGTTCACTGGGGACAGGGACAGATACGCAGTATTTT	few	TRBJ2-3	TRBV19	TRBD1
CASSLEPGARLAKNIQYF	TGCGCCAGCAGCCTGGAGCCCGGGGCGAGACTAGCCAAAAACATTCAGTACTTC	-	TRBJ2-4	TRBV5-1	-
CASSRSVGATEEQYF	TGTGCCAGCTCACGATCGGTTGGAGCGACGGAGGAGCAGTACTTC	-	TRBJ2-7	TRBV18	-